The T cell receptor beta chain described here comes from a study of early T cells in non-severe SARS-CoV-2 infection. Study background: Bulk RNA from unsorted whole blood was sequenced; chains were unpaired. Notes on the study in general: Private and CD4 specificities were missed by VDJdb matching, skewed to anti-spike CD8.

Unique molecular identifiers (one per individual cDNA molecule) were attached. TCRdb analysed the 5' RACE reads with MiXCR anew, one entry per CDR3 protein. The sample yields about 77,000 distinct CDR3 sequences, roughly 12% seen once. This clonotype was counted many times. The target antigen is unknown. Specimen: whole blood, collected at baseline. The TCR comes from an adult who was a healthcare worker with PCR-confirmed SARS-CoV-2 infection or an uninfected control (not recorded which). The donor label of this sample is uncertain.

Here the CDR3 reads CSARPSGTRRTIYF. The CDR3 bases are TGCAGTGCTAGACCCTCCGGGACACGGAGGACCATATATTTT. V gene TRBV20-1 combines with J gene TRBJ1-3; D might be TRBD1 (6 bases). This CDR3 spans 14 amino acids. Per the germline V gene, CDR1 is DFQATT and CDR2 is SNEGSKA (reference sequence). V was clipped by 2 bases and J by 10 bases, with 18 bases between them.